The 21 T cell receptor beta chains in this list originate from one sample, sequenced in a study of cytomegalovirus exposure and HLA in healthy donors. Primers included in the PCR were 60 Vbeta and 13 Jbeta primers. The data were produced by immunoSEQ multiplex PCR, yet TCRdb's version contains in-frame clones alone and is incomplete. The table records 68,000 or so clones, over 75% of them present only once. Specimen: PBMCs. Receptors originate from a human donor in good health.

The chain has TRBV5-1 and TRBJ2-1, with D tentatively TRBD1 (6 bases). The ends were cut back, 4 bases at V and 0 bases at J, with 8 bases in the middle. Germline V lookup: CDR1 SGHRS, CDR2 YFSETQ. The CDR3 covers 14 residues. CDR3 loop: CASSLGGSYNEQFF. In DNA form, the CDR3 reads TGCGCCAGCAGCCTAGGGGGCTCCTACAATGAGCAGTTCTTC.

The rearrangement joins TRBV28 to TRBJ1-5; no definite D call. Germline V lookup: CDR1 MDHEN, CDR2 SYDVKM. V lost 3 bases to trimming and J lost 7 bases, with 16 bases between them. This CDR3 is built from 15 residues. Here the CDR3 DNA reads TGTGCCAGCAGTTTTTCCGGGTCTCCAATACAGCCCCAGCATTTT. Protein: CASSFSGSPIQPQHF.

The gene calls are TRBV7-7 and TRBJ2-7; 8 bases match TRBD1. The CDR3 covers 16 residues. CDR1 is SSHAT and CDR2 is FNYEAQ in the germline V gene (reference sequence). The V segment lost 6 bases and the J segment 2 bases; nucleotides outside the gene matches: 12. CDR3 nucleotides: TGTGCCAGCAGTCTCCCAACGCGACAGGGGCCCTACGAGCAGTACTTC. Its protein product is CASSLPTRQGPYEQYF.

This clone was seen only a few times. The V call is TRBV29-1, the J call TRBJ1-1; D perhaps matches TRBD1 (6 bases). V gave up 8 bases and J gave up 4 bases, with 14 bases separating them. This CDR3 spans 12 amino acids. The germline gives CDR1 SQVTM, CDR2 ANQGSEA. CDR3 sequence reads: CSLQGVGTEAFF. The DNA for the CDR3 is TGCAGCTTACAGGGAGTGGGCACTGAAGCTTTCTTT.

The J gene is TRBJ2-5, the V gene TRBV25-1, with D possibly matching TRBD2 (6 bases). The CDR3 sequence is 12 residues long. The germline V gene encodes CDR1 MGHDK and CDR2 SYGVNS. The ends were cut back, 3 bases at V and 11 bases at J, with 13 bases in the middle. The CDR3 DNA reads TGTGCCAGCAGTGACCCGGGGGTAGAGCAGTACTTC. This gives the protein CASSDPGVEQYF. The full variable domain, completed using reference TRBV25-1 and TRBJ2-5, is EADIYQTPRYLVIGTGKKITLECSQTMGHDKMYWYQQDPGMELHLIHYSYGVNSTEKGDLSSESTVSRIRTEHFPLTLESARPSHTSQYLCASSDPGVEQYFGPGTRLLVL.

This clone was picked up a small number of times. This sequence joins TRBV5-4 and TRBJ1-4; possible D gene TRBD1, 6 bases. CDR1 is SGHNT and CDR2 is YYREEE in the germline V gene (reference sequence). The CDR3 length is 12 residues. Trimming stripped 1 base from V and 12 bases from J, with 10 bases between. The CDR3 region has the DNA TGTGCCAGCAGCTTGTTGGGGGCAGAACTGTTTTTT. As protein: CASSLLGAELFF.

The genes are TRBV5-4 and TRBJ1-6; perhaps TRBD1 as D (5 bases). V was trimmed by 6 bases and J by 8 bases, leaving 18 bases between them. The CDR3 covers 15 residues. CDR1 is SGHNT and CDR2 is YYREEE in the germline V gene (reference sequence). CDR3 protein: CASTQTQGGDSPLHF. CDR3 nucleotides: TGTGCCAGCACCCAAACCCAGGGAGGAGATTCACCCCTCCACTTT.

This chain uses TRBV6-5 with TRBJ1-2; TRBD1 matches 9 bases. V trimming: 8 bases; J trimming: 8 bases; junction bases outside the gene matches: 9. Germline V gives CDR1 MNHEY, CDR2 SVGAGI. The CDR3 length is 13 residues. The CDR3: CASGDRVDLGYTF. The CDR3 bases are TGTGCCAGCGGGGACAGGGTCGATTTAGGCTACACCTTC.

The chain is built from TRBV7-8 and TRBJ2-7, with 9 bases matching TRBD1. The length of the CDR3 is 15 residues. Looked up from germline, CDR1 is SGHVS and CDR2 is FQNEAQ. V lost 5 bases to trimming and J lost 2 bases; unmatched junction nucleotides: 7. This chain's CDR3 is CASSRTRDRAYEQYF. CDR3 nucleotides: TGTGCCAGCAGCCGGACGAGGGACAGGGCCTACGAGCAGTACTTC.

A single count supports this clone. The J gene is TRBJ1-5, the V gene TRBV25-1; D not certain. CDR1 is MGHDK, CDR2 SYGVNS, per germline. CDR3 length: 10 amino acids. V lost 10 bases, J lost 5 bases, and 6 bases lay in between. The CDR3, as DNA: TGTGCCACCCCATATCAGCCCCAGCATTTT. This translates into CATPYQPQHF.

This clone has just a few counts. Within the sample, other DNA sequences also encode this same CDR3. The V and J genes are TRBV19 and TRBJ1-5; 10 bases are a match to TRBD1. After removal of 1 base from V and 7 bases from J, the junction contained 13 bases not matched to a gene. Germline V gives CDR1 LNHDA, CDR2 SQIVND (reference sequence). This CDR3 is 18 amino acids long. The CDR3 DNA sequence: TGTGCCAGTAGTATAGTCTCCTCGACAGGGGGCGCGGGGCAGCCCCAGCATTTT. This sequence encodes CASSIVSSTGGAGQPQHF.

The rearrangement uses TRBV9 and TRBJ2-5, with D perhaps TRBD2 (5 bases). Germline CDR1 reads SGDLS; CDR2 reads YYNGEE. CDR3 length equals 14 residues. The germline V and J ends were trimmed by 0 bases and 5 bases, with 11 bases remaining between them. CDR3 protein: CASSVDGVRETQYF. CDR3 nucleotide sequence: TGTGCCAGCAGCGTAGACGGGGTCCGCGAGACCCAGTACTTC.

This clone was seen only once. This chain uses TRBV7-2 with TRBJ1-2; 9 bases fit TRBD1. The CDR3 is 14 amino acids. The germline CDR1 and CDR2 sequences are SGHTA and FQGNSA. Unmatched junction bases numbered 5, after V lost 1 base and J lost 8 bases. The CDR3 here is CASSLGWTGAGYTF. CDR3 in DNA: TGTGCCAGCAGCTTAGGATGGACAGGGGCCGGCTACACCTTC.

This rearrangement joins TRBV10-3 to TRBJ2-1; 11 nucleotides line up with TRBD2. The V gene end was trimmed by 10 bases and the J gene end by 7 bases; junction bases not matched to a gene: 9. This CDR3 is 14 amino acids long. Germline values: CDR1 ENHRY, CDR2 SYGVKD. The CDR3 DNA sequence: TGTGCCACAGGCTCTAGCGGGGGGTGGAATGAGCAGTTCTTC. Amino acid sequence: CATGSSGGWNEQFF.

The chain combines TRBV19 with TRBJ2-6; D is possibly TRBD2 (6 bases). The length of the CDR3 is 16 residues. Germline CDR1 reads LNHDA; CDR2 reads SQIVND (reference sequence). The germline V and J ends were trimmed by 4 bases and 2 bases, with 12 bases remaining between them. In DNA, the CDR3 is TGTGCCAGTAGTACCGGATCGGGGGCTGGGGCCAACGTCCTGACTTTC. This sequence encodes CASSTGSGAGANVLTF.

V gene TRBV19 combines with J gene TRBJ2-2; no clear D. The CDR3 totals 13 residues. CDR1 is LNHDA, CDR2 SQIVND, per germline (reference sequence). V lost 1 base to trimming and J lost 4 bases, with 4 bases between them. The CDR3 loop is CASSIATTGELFF. The CDR3 DNA sequence: TGTGCCAGTAGTATAGCTACCACCGGGGAGCTGTTTTTT.

The chain is built from TRBV4-1 and TRBJ2-3; 8 nucleotides align to TRBD2. This CDR3 comprises 15 residues. Germline CDR1 is MGHRA and CDR2 is YSYEKL. V was pared by 0 bases and J by 5 bases, with 4 bases of the junction left unmatched. The chain's CDR3 is CASSQEGGGIDTQYF. The CDR3 nucleotides read TGCGCCAGCAGCCAAGAGGGCGGGGGGATAGATACGCAGTATTTT.

The V gene is TRBV5-4, the J gene TRBJ2-7; 9 bases match TRBD1. The CDR3 sequence is 14 residues long. J gave up 5 bases and V 5 bases, and 8 bases lay outside the gene matches. Germline V gives CDR1 SGHNT, CDR2 YYREEE (reference sequence). The CDR3 DNA reads as TGTGCCAGCAGTACGAGGGACAGGGTCCACGAGCAGTACTTC. This gives the protein CASSTRDRVHEQYF.

The chain is built from TRBV29-1 and TRBJ1-1; 7 bases align to TRBD1. J was trimmed by 6 bases and V by 4 bases; bases with no gene match: 5. The CDR3 consists of 12 residues. The V gene's germline CDR1 is SQVTM and CDR2 ANQGSEA. In DNA form, the CDR3 reads TGCAGCGTTGTACAGGGGTTCGCTGAAGCTTTCTTT. This encodes CSVVQGFAEAFF.

V usage is TRBV9 and J usage is TRBJ2-7; TRBD1 matches at 7 bases. CDR1 SGDLS and CDR2 YYNGEE come from the germline V gene. The CDR3 spans 16 residues. The V and J ends lost 3 bases and 5 bases, in that order; junction bases with no gene match: 14. The CDR3 DNA sequence: TGTGCCAGCAGCGGACCACCCGACAGGGTATTAAACGAGCAGTACTTC. Its protein is CASSGPPDRVLNEQYF.

On this clone itself: One end of the junction fails to match germline, which may point to a read error. This chain links TRBV5-1 with TRBJ1-3, with no clear D. The CDR3 has 15 residues. CDR1 and CDR2 (germline): SGHRS, YFSETQ. The CDR3, as DNA: TGCGCCAGCAGCCTGGTTGGGGAGACTGGGAACACCATATATTTT. It is translated as CASSLVGETGNTIYF.